This T cell receptor beta chain was recovered during a study of T cells after somatic rescue of genetic block. CDR1 LGHNA and CDR2 YNFKEQ come from the germline V gene. V lost 0 bases and J lost 2; bases outside the gene matches: 4. This CDR3 is built from 16 residues. Libraries were prepared by immunoSEQ multiplex PCR; TCRdb keeps only in-frame clonotypes and omits some of them. The repertoire has 110,000 or so clones, approximately 90% of them found once; the top ten carry about 1.5%. The rearrangement uses TRBV4-2 and TRBJ2-3; 8 positions match TRBD2. The source of this sequence is a woman between 18 and 29 years old. Sequenced material: peripheral blood mononuclear cells (PBMCs). The CDR3 bases are TGTGCCAGCAGCCAAGAAGCGGGGGAAGCCACAGATACGCAGTATTTT. It encodes CASSQEAGEATDTQYF.